This section outlines one T cell receptor beta chain sequence together with its context. Antigen specificity is unknown. Different DNA sequences within this sample yield the same CDR3. This record comes from a study of CD8+ T cells in alopecia areata. Study-wide context: Each day, treated patients took oral tofacitinib twice, at 5 to 10 mg per dose. Points from the study as a whole: Lesional scalp displayed greater clonality than normal scalp, most notably in alopecia totalis/universalis.

Sequencing used cDNA as its template, made by extracting RNA and reverse transcribing it. Sequencing used immunoSEQ multiplex PCR; TCRdb keeps in-frame clones, though not all of them. The data show just over 150,000 clones, around 50% seen once. In alopecia areata patients, both lesional scalp punch biopsies and peripheral blood were collected. Sorting of PBMCs yielded the CD4+ and CD8+ T cells. V was trimmed by 1 base and J by 2 bases, leaving 11 bases between them. Per the germline V gene, CDR1 is LGHNA and CDR2 is YSLEER. CDR3 length: 15 residues. The chain joins TRBV4-3 to TRBJ1-1; a weak D match, TRBD1 (5 bases). The starting material was CD8+ T cells sorted from blood, obtained at week 0. This receptor was identified in a human donor with alopecia areata. DNA of the CDR3: TGCGCCAGCAGCCAAGGTCAGGGCAGCAACACTGAAGCTTTCTTT. As protein: CASSQGQGSNTEAFF.